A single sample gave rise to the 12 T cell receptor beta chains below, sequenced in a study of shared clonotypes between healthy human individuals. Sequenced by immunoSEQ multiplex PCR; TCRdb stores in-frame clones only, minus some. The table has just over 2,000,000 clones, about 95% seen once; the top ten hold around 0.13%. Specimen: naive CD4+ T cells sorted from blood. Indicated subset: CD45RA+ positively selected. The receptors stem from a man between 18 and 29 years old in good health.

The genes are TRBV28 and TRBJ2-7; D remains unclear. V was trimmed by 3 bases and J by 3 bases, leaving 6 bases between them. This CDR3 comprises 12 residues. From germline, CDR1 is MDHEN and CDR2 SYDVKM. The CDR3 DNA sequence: TGTGCCAGCAGTTTTTATTTCTACGAGCAGTACTTC. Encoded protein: CASSFYFYEQYF.

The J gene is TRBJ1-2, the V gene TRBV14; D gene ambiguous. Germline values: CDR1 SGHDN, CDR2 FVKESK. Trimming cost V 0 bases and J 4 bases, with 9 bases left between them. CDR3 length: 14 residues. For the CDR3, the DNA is TGTGCCAGCAGCCAAGATTACGGGCGCTATGGCTACACCTTC. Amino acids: CASSQDYGRYGYTF.

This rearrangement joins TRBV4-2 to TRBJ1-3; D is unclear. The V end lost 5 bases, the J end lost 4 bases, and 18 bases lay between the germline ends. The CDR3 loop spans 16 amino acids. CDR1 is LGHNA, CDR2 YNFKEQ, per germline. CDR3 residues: CASSISTEPPGNTIYF. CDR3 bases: TGTGCCAGCAGCATATCCACAGAGCCCCCGGGAAACACCATATATTTT.

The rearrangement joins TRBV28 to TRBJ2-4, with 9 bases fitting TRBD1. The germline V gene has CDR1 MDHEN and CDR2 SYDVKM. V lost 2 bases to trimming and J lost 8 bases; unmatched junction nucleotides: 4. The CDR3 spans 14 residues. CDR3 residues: CASSLGTGSYIQYF. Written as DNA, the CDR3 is TGTGCCAGCAGTTTAGGGACAGGGAGTTACATTCAGTACTTC.

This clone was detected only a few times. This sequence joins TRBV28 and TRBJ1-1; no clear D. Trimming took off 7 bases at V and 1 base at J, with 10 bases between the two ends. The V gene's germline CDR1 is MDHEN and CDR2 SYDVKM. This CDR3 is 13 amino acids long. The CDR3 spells CASTLWGNTEAFF. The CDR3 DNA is TGTGCCAGCACCTTGTGGGGGAACACTGAAGCTTTCTTT.

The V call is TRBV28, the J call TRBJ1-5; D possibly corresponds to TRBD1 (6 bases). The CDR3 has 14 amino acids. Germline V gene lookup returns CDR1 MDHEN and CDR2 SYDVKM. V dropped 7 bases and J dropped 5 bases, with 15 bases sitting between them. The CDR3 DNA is TGTGCCAGCAACACAGGGTCGTGGGATCAGCCCCAGCATTTT. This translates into CASNTGSWDQPQHF.

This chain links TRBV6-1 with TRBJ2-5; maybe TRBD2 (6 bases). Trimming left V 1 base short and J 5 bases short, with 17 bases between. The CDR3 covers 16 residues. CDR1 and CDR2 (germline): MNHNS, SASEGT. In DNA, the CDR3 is TGTGCCAGCAGTGAAGAGGGGACTTACCTCGGTGAGACCCAGTACTTC. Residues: CASSEEGTYLGETQYF.

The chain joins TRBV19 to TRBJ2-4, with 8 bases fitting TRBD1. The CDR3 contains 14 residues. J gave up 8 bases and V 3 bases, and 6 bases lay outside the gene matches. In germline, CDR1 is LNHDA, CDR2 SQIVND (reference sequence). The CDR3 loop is CASSISTGEHIQYF. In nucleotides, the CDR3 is TGTGCCAGTAGTATCTCGACAGGGGAACACATTCAGTACTTC.

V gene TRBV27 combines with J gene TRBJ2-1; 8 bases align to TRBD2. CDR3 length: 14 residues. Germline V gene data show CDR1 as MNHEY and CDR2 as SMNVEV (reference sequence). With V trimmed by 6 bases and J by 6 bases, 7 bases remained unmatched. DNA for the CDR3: TGTGCCAGCAGGGGACTAGGAGAGGGCAATGAGCAGTTCTTC. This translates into CASRGLGEGNEQFF.

CDR3 protein: CASSSTVGTEAFF. CDR3 coding DNA: TGTGCCAGCAGTTCGACAGTGGGCACTGAAGCTTTCTTT. J is TRBJ1-1 and V is TRBV7-6, with TRBD1 as a possible D gene (5 bases). Trimming took off 6 bases at V and 4 bases at J, with 12 bases between the two ends. CDR3 size: 13 residues. The germline CDR1 and CDR2 sequences are SGHVS and FNYEAQ.

The CDR3 is CAWSLTGTPVVPLHF. The CDR3 DNA follows: TGTGCCTGGAGCTTAACCGGGACGCCGGTGGTCCCCCTCCACTTT. The chain is built from TRBV30 and TRBJ1-6; tentatively, D is TRBD1 (5 bases). From germline, CDR1 is GTSNPN and CDR2 SVGIG (reference sequence). This CDR3 contains 15 residues. The V and J ends lost 3 bases and 13 bases respectively, with 22 bases between them.

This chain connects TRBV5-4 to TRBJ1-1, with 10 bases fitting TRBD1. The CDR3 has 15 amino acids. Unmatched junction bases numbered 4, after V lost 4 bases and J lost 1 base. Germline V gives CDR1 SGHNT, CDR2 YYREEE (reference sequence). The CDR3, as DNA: TGTGCCAGCAGCCCCTGGGACAGGGGGAACACTGAAGCTTTCTTT. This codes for CASSPWDRGNTEAFF. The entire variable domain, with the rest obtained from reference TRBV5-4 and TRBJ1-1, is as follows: ETGVTQSPTHLIKTRGQQVTLRCSSQSGHNTVSWYQQALGQGPQFIFQYYREEENGRGNFPPRFSGLQFPNYSSELNVNALELDDSALYLCASSPWDRGNTEAFFGQGTRLTVV.